This T cell receptor (beta chain) emerged from a study of blood T cell repertoires in COVID-19. Study-wide background: The United States, Italy and Spain supplied acute and convalescent COVID-19 samples.

Source study methods: Nucleated cell number was recorded as an estimate derived from reference gene primer amplification. Method: immunoSEQ multiplex PCR; TCRdb's copy keeps in-frame clones and lacks some. V, J and clone size derive from that table, while D and trimming were established from the DNA sequence. The sample records about 170,000 clones, more than 75% being singletons. The sequenced sample consisted of peripheral blood. The TCR was taken from a man aged 65 to 85 with acute or convalescent COVID-19.

CDR3 DNA sequence: TGTGCCAGCAGTTTACCAGGGGCGAACACTGAAGCTTTCTTT. It yields the protein CASSLPGANTEAFF. The chain joins TRBV28 to TRBJ1-1; maybe TRBD1 (6 bases). From germline, CDR1 is MDHEN and CDR2 SYDVKM. V lost 2 bases and J lost 1, with 8 bases in between. The CDR3 is made up of 14 amino acids.